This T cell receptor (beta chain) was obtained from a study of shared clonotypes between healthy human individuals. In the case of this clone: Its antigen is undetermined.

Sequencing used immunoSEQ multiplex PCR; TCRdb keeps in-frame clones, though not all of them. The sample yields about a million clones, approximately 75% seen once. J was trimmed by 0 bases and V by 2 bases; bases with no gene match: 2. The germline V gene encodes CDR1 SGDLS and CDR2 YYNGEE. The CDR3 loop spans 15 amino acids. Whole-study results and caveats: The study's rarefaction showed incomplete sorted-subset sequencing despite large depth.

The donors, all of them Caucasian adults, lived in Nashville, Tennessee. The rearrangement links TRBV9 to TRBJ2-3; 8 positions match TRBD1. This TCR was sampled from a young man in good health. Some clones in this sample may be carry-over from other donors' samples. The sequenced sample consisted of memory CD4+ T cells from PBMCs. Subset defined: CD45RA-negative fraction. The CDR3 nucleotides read TGTGCCAGCAGCGTGACAGGGGCGAGCACAGATACGCAGTATTTT. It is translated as CASSVTGASTDTQYF.